The present entry profiles one TCR beta chain with its context. The sample comes from a study of control samples from healthy donors and cancer patients. Some clones are missing from TCRdb's copy, which holds only in-frame ones; the method was immunoSEQ multiplex PCR. The sample carries 78,000 or so clones, more than 70% recorded once. CDR3 length equals 13 residues. Trimming shortened V by 4 bases and J by 2 bases, and 8 bases separated the two germline ends. Germline lookup yields CDR1 SGDLS and CDR2 YYNGEE. The sample taken for sequencing was blood. The sequence was collected from a woman between 45 and 65 years old in good health. The genes are TRBV9 and TRBJ2-3; D not resolved. CDR3 amino acids: CASSPQNTDTQYF. In nucleotides, the CDR3 is TGTGCCAGCAGCCCCCAAAACACAGATACGCAGTATTTT.